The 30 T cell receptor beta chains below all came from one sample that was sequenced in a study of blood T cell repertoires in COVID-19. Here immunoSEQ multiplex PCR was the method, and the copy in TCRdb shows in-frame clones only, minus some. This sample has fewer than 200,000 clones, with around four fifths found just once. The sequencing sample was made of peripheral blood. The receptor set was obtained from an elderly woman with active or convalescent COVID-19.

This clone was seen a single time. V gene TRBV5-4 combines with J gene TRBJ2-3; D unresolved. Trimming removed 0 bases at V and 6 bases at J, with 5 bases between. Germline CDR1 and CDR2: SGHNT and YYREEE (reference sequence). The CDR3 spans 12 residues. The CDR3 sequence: CASSLVLDTQYF. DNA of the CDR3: TGTGCCAGCAGCTTGGTTCTGGATACGCAGTATTTT.

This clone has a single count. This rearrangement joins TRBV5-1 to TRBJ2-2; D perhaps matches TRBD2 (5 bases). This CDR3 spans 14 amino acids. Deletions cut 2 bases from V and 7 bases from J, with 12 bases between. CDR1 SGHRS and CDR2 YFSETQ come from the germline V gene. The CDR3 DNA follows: TGCGCCAGCAGCTTCGGTAGCGCGGGCGGGGAGCTGTTTTTT. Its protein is CASSFGSAGGELFF.

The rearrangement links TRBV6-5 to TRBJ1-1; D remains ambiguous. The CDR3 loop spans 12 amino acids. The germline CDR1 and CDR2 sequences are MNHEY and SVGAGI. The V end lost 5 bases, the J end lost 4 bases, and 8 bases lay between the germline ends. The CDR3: CASSPSGTEAFF. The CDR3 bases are TGTGCCAGCAGTCCCTCGGGCACTGAAGCTTTCTTT.

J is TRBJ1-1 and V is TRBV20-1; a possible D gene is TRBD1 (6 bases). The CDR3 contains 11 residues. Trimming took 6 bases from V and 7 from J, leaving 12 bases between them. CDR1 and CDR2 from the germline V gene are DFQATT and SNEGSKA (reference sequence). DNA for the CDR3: TGCAGTGCCCTCCGGACAGTTGAAGCTTTCTTT. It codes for CSALRTVEAFF.

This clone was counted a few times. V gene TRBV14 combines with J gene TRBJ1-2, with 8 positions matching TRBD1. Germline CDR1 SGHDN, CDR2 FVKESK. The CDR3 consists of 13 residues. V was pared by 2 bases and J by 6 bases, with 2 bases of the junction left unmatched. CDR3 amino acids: CASSQLTGDGYTF. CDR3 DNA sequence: TGTGCCAGCAGCCAATTGACAGGGGATGGCTACACCTTC. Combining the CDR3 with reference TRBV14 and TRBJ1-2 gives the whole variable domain EAGVTQFPSHSVIEKGQTVTLRCDPISGHDNLYWYRRVMGKEIKFLLHFVKESKQDESGMPNNRFLAERTGGTYSTLKVQPAELEDSGVYFCASSQLTGDGYTFGSGTRLTVV.

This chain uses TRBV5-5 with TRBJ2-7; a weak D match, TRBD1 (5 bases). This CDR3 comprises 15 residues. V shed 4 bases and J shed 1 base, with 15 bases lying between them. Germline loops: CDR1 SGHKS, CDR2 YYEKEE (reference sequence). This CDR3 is CASSATSTESYEQYF. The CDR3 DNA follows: TGTGCCAGCAGCGCGACATCGACAGAATCCTACGAGCAGTACTTC.

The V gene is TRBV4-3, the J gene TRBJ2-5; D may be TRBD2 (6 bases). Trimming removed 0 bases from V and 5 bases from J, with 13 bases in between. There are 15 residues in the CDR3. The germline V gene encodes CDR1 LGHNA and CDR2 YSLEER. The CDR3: CASSQDGGSQETQYF. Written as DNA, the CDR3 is TGCGCCAGCAGCCAAGATGGAGGGAGCCAGGAGACCCAGTACTTC.

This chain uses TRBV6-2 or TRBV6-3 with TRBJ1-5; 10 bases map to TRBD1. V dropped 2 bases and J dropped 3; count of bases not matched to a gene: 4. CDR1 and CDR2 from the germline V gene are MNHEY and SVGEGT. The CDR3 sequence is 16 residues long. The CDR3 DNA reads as TGTGCCAGCAGTTACGGACAGGGGGTTTACAATCAGCCCCAGCATTTT. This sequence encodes CASSYGQGVYNQPQHF.

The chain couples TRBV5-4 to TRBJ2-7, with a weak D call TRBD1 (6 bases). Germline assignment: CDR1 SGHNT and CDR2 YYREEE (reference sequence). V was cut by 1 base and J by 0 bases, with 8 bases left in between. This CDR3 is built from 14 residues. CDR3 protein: CASSLQGSSYEQYF. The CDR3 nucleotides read TGTGCCAGCAGCTTGCAGGGGTCCTCCTACGAGCAGTACTTC.

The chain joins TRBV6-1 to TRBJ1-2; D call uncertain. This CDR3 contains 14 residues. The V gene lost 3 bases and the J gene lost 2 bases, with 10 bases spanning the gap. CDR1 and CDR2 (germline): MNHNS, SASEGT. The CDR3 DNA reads TGTGCCAGCAGTGAGGGCAGTTGGAACTATGGCTACACCTTC. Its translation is CASSEGSWNYGYTF.

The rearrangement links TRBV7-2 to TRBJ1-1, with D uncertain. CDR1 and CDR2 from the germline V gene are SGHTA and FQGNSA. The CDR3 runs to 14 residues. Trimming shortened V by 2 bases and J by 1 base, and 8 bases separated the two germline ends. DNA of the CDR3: TGTGCCAGCAGCTTACTTCCAGGGAACACTGAAGCTTTCTTT. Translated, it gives CASSLLPGNTEAFF. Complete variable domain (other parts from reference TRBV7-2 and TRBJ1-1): GAGVSQSPSNKVTEKGKDVELRCDPISGHTALYWYRQSLGQGLEFLIYFQGNSAPDKSGLPSDRFSAERTGGSVSTLTIQRTQQEDSAVYLCASSLLPGNTEAFFGQGTRLTVV.

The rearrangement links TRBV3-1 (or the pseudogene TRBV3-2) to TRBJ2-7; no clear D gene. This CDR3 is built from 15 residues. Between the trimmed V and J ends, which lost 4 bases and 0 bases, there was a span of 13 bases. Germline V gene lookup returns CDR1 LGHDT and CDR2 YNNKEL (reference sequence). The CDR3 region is CASSPSYSSSYEQYF. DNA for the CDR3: TGTGCCAGCAGCCCCTCTTATTCTAGCTCCTACGAGCAGTACTTC.

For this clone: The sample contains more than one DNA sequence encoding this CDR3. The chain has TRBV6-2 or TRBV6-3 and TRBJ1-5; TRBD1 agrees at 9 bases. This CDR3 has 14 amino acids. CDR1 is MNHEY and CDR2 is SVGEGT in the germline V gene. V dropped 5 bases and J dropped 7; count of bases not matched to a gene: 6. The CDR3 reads CASSPTGGNQPQHF. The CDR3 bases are TGTGCCAGCAGTCCGACAGGGGGAAACCAGCCCCAGCATTTT.

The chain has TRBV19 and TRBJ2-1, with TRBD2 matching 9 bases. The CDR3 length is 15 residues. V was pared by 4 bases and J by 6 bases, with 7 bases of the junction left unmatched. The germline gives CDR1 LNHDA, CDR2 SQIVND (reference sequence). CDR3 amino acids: CASSTLAGAANEQFF. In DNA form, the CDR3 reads TGTGCCAGTAGTACCTTAGCGGGGGCCGCCAATGAGCAGTTCTTC.

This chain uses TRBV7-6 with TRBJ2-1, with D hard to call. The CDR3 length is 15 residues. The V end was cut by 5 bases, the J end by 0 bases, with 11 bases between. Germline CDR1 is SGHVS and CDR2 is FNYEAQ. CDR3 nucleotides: TGTGCCAGCAGCATTAGCACATCCTCCTACAATGAGCAGTTCTTC. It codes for CASSISTSSYNEQFF. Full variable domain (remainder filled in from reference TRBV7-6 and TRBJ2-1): GAGVSQSPRYKVTKRGQDVALRCDPISGHVSLYWYRQALGQGPEFLTYFNYEAQQDKSGLPNDRFSAERPEGSISTLTIQRTEQRDSAMYRCASSISTSSYNEQFFGPGTRLTVL.

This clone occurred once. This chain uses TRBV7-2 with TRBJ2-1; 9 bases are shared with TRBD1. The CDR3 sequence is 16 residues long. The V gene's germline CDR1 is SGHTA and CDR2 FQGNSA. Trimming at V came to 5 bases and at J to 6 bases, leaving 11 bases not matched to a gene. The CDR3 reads CASSPYSGQGSNEQFF. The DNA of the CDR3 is TGTGCCAGCAGCCCGTACAGTGGACAGGGGAGCAATGAGCAGTTCTTC. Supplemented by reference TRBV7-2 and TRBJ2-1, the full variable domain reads GAGVSQSPSNKVTEKGKDVELRCDPISGHTALYWYRQSLGQGLEFLIYFQGNSAPDKSGLPSDRFSAERTGGSVSTLTIQRTQQEDSAVYLCASSPYSGQGSNEQFFGPGTRLTVL.

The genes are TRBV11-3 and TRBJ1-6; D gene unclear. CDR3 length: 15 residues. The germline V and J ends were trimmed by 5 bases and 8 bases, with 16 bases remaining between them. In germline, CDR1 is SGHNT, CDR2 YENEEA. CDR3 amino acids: CASSLMDSAYSPLHF. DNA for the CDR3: TGTGCCAGCAGCCTGATGGACTCAGCGTATTCACCCCTCCACTTT.

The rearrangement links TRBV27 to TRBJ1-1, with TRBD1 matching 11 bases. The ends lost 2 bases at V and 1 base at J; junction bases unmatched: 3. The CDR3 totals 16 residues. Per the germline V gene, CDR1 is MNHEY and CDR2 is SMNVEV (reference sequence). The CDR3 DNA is TGTGCCAGCAGTTTAGGACAGGGGGCTACGAACACTGAAGCTTTCTTT. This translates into CASSLGQGATNTEAFF.

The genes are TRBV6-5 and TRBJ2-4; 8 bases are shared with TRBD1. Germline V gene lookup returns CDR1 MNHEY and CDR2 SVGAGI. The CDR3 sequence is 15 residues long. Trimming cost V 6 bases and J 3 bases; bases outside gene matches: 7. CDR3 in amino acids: CASSLDRDGKNIQYF. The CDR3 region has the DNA TGTGCCAGCAGCCTGGACAGGGATGGCAAAAACATTCAGTACTTC.

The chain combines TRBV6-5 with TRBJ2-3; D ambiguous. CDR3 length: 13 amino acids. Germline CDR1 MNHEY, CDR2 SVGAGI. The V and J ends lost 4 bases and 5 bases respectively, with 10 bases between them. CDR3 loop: CASSSPQRDTQYF. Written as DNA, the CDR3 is TGTGCCAGCAGTTCCCCACAGAGAGATACGCAGTATTTT.

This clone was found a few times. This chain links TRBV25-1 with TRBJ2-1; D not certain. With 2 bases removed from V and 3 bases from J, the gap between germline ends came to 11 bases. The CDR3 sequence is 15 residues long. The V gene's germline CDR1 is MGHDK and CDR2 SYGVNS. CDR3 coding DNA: TGTGCCAGCAGTGAAGGGCAATTCGGCTACAATGAGCAGTTCTTC. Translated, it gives CASSEGQFGYNEQFF.

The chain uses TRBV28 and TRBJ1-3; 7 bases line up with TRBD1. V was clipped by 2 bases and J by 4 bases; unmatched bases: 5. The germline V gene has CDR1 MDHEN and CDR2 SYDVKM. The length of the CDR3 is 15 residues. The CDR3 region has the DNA TGTGCCAGCAGTTTAGGACAGGTGGGAGGAAACACCATATATTTT. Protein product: CASSLGQVGGNTIYF.

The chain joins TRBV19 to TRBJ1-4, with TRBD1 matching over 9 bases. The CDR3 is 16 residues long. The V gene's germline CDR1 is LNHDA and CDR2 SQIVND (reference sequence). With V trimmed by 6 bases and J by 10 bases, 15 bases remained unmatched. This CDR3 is CASRSAGGTGRGKLFF. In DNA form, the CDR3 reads TGTGCCAGTAGATCCGCAGGGGGGACAGGGAGGGGAAAACTGTTTTTT.

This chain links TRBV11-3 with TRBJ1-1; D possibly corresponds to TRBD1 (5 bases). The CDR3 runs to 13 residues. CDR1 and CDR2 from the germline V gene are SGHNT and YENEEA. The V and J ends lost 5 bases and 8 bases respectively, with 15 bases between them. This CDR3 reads CASSGGGSREAFF. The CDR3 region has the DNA TGTGCCAGCAGCGGGGGAGGGTCCCGCGAAGCTTTCTTT. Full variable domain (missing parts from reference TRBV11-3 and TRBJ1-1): EAGVVQSPRYKIIEKKQPVAFWCNPISGHNTLYWYLQNLGQGPELLIRYENEEAVDDSQLPKDRFSAERLKGVDSTLKIQPAELGDSAVYLCASSGGGSREAFFGQGTRLTVV.

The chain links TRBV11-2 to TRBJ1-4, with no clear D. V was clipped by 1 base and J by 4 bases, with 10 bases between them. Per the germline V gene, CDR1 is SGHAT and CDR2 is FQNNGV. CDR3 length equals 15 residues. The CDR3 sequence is CASSLVPGRNEKLFF. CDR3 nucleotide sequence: TGTGCCAGCAGCTTAGTCCCAGGCCGTAATGAAAAACTGTTTTTT.

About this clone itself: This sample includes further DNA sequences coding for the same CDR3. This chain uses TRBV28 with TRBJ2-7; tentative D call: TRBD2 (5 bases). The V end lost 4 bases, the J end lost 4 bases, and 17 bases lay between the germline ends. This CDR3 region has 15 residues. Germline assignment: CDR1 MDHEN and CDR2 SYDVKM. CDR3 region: CASSSPPSGGYEQYF. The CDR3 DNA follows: TGTGCCAGCAGTTCCCCCCCGAGCGGCGGATACGAGCAGTACTTC.

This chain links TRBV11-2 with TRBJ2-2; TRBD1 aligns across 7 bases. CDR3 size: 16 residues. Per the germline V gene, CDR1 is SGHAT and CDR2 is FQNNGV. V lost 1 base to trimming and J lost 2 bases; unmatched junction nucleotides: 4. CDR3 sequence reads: CASSLAGQLNTGELFF. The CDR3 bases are TGTGCCAGCAGCTTAGCGGGACAGCTCAACACCGGGGAGCTGTTTTTT.

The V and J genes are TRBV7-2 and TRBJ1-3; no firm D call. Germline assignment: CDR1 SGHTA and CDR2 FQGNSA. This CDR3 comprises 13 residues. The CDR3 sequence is CGVLDFSGNTIYF. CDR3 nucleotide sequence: TGTGGTGTACTTGACTTTTCCGGAAACACCATATATTTT. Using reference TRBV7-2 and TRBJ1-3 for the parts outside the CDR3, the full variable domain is GAGVSQSPSNKVTEKGKDVELRCDPISGHTALYWYRQSLGQGLEFLIYFQGNSAPDKSGLPSDRFSAERTGGSVSTLTIQRTQQEDSAVYLCGVLDFSGNTIYFGEGSWLTVV.

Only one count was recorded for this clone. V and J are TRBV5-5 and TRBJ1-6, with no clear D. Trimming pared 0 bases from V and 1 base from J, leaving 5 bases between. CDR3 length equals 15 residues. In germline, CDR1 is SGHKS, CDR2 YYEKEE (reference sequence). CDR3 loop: CASSLGGSYNSPLHF. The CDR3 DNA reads TGTGCCAGCAGCTTGGGAGGGTCCTATAATTCACCCCTCCACTTT.

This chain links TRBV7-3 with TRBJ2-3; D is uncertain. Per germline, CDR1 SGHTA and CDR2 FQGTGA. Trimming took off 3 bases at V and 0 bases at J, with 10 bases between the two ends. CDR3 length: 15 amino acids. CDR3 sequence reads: CASSFLGGSTDTQYF. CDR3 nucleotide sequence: TGTGCCAGCAGCTTCTTAGGCGGCAGCACAGATACGCAGTATTTT.